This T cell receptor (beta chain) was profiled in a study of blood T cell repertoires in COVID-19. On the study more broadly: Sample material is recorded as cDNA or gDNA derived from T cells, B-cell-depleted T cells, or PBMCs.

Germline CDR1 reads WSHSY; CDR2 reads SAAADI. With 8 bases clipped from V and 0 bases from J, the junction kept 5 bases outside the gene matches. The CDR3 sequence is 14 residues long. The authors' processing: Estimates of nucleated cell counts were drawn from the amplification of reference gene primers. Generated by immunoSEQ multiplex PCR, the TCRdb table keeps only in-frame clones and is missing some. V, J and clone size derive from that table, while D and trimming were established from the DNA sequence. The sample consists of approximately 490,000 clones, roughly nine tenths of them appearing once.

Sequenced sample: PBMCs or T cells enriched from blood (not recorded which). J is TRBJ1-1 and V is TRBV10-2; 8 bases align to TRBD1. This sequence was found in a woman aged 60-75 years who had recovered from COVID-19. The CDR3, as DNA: TGCGCCAGCGGGACAGGACGCATGAACACTGAAGCTTTCTTT. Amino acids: CASGTGRMNTEAFF.